Following are 32 T cell receptor beta chains from one sample sequenced in a study of technical replicates of blood from a few donors (dated by TCRdb to 2016 to 2017). Libraries were constructed by the immunoSEQ multiplex PCR assay. As stored in TCRdb, this immuneACCESS dataset retains in-frame rearrangements with V and J assigned. A fraction of the clones does not appear; measured against another copy, unresolved V genes explain less than half of the discrepancy, and the remainder lacks a known reason. Present in this sample are about 75,000 clones, around 97% of which were seen just once. The ten largest clonotypes hold about 0.27% of the sample. Specimen: T cells isolated from PBMCs. These TCRs come from a human donor in good health.

A single count supports this clone. The chain joins TRBV29-1 to TRBJ2-1, with a weak D call TRBD1 (6 bases). The germline V and J ends were trimmed by 2 bases and 10 bases, with 6 bases remaining between them. CDR3 length: 10 residues. Germline V gene sequence: CDR1 SQVTM, CDR2 ANQGSEA. CDR3 in amino acids: CSVERGEQFF. CDR3 in DNA: TGCAGCGTTGAAAGGGGGGAGCAGTTCTTC.

This chain uses TRBV6-1 with TRBJ1-2, with TRBD1 as a possible D gene (5 bases). The V end was cut by 6 bases, the J end by 2 bases, with 13 bases between. The V gene's germline CDR1 is MNHNS and CDR2 SASEGT. The CDR3 consists of 14 residues. The CDR3 loop reads CASRPTDSNYGYTF. In nucleotides, the CDR3 is TGTGCCAGCAGGCCGACAGACAGCAACTATGGCTACACCTTC.

The rearrangement joins TRBV5-4 to TRBJ2-7; D might be TRBD2 (5 bases). CDR1 and CDR2 from the germline V gene are SGHNT and YYREEE (reference sequence). CDR3 length: 14 amino acids. The V gene lost 6 bases and the J gene lost 0 bases, with 13 bases spanning the gap. DNA of the CDR3: TGTGCCAGCAAGCCGGGGAGAAGCTCCTACGAGCAGTACTTC. Residues: CASKPGRSSYEQYF. The full variable domain, its missing parts supplied by reference TRBV5-4 and TRBJ2-7, is ETGVTQSPTHLIKTRGQQVTLRCSSQSGHNTVSWYQQALGQGPQFIFQYYREEENGRGNFPPRFSGLQFPNYSSELNVNALELDDSALYLCASKPGRSSYEQYFGPGTRLTVT.

The chain combines TRBV10-3 with TRBJ2-7, with D possibly matching TRBD1 (6 bases). The germline V gene encodes CDR1 ENHRY and CDR2 SYGVKD. Trimming cost V 2 bases and J 4 bases, with 9 bases left between them. The CDR3 spans 13 residues. CDR3 sequence reads: CAISEGQLYEQYF. The CDR3 bases are TGTGCCATCAGTGAGGGACAGCTATACGAGCAGTACTTC.

J is TRBJ2-1 and V is TRBV15; possibly TRBD1 for D (5 bases). Germline V lookup: CDR1 LNHNV, CDR2 YYDKDF (reference sequence). V lost 3 bases, J lost 7 bases, and 13 bases lay in between. CDR3 length: 14 amino acids. The CDR3 sequence is CATSRTVVGNEQFF. CDR3 in DNA: TGTGCCACCAGCAGGACAGTGGTTGGGAATGAGCAGTTCTTC.

The chain links TRBV6-5 to TRBJ2-7; D might be TRBD2 (6 bases). The length of the CDR3 is 14 residues. Germline assignment: CDR1 MNHEY and CDR2 SVGAGI. V lost 0 bases and J 2 bases, leaving 8 bases between the germline ends. CDR3 residues: CASSYSGGTYEQYF. The CDR3 DNA reads TGTGCCAGCAGTTACTCGGGAGGAACCTACGAGCAGTACTTC.

V and J are TRBV6-4 and TRBJ1-1, with D unresolved. The CDR3 is made up of 16 amino acids. V was trimmed by 0 bases and J by 5 bases, leaving 16 bases between them. The germline gives CDR1 MRHNA, CDR2 SNTAGT. CDR3 sequence reads: CASSDSTSGGRTEAFF. CDR3 coding DNA: TGTGCCAGCAGTGACTCGACCAGTGGCGGGAGGACTGAAGCTTTCTTT.

The chain links TRBV19 to TRBJ1-1; TRBD1 aligns across 8 bases. CDR3 length: 14 residues. After removal of 5 bases from V and 5 bases from J, the junction contained 7 bases not matched to a gene. Germline CDR1 and CDR2: LNHDA and SQIVND (reference sequence). Here the CDR3 DNA reads TGTGCCAGTAGTTCAAACGGACAGGGTACTGAAGCTTTCTTT. It is translated as CASSSNGQGTEAFF.

This clone was seen a single time. The chain links TRBV25-1 to TRBJ2-1, with 8 bases identical to TRBD1. CDR1 MGHDK and CDR2 SYGVNS come from the germline V gene. Unmatched junction bases numbered 6, after V lost 11 bases and J lost 6 bases. CDR3 size: 12 residues. In DNA, the CDR3 is TGTGCCCTGACAGGGGAAGGCAATGAGCAGTTCTTC. Its protein product is CALTGEGNEQFF.

The chain links TRBV19 to TRBJ2-2, with D perhaps TRBD1 (6 bases). The V end was cut by 9 bases, the J end by 4 bases, with 18 bases between. The germline gives CDR1 LNHDA, CDR2 SQIVND (reference sequence). This CDR3 is 15 amino acids long. The CDR3 DNA sequence: TGTGCCAGCCACGTCCGGACAGAGATCACCGGGGAGCTGTTTTTT. Its protein is CASHVRTEITGELFF.

The V and J genes are TRBV6-1 and TRBJ2-7, with 13 nucleotides matching TRBD2. The CDR3 runs to 15 residues. The V gene end was trimmed by 6 bases and the J gene end by 9 bases; junction bases not matched to a gene: 11. Germline V lookup: CDR1 MNHNS, CDR2 SASEGT. This CDR3 is CASRPETSGRFGQYF. Written as DNA, the CDR3 is TGTGCCAGCAGACCCGAGACTAGCGGGAGGTTTGGGCAGTACTTC.

V gene TRBV7-9 combines with J gene TRBJ1-1; TRBD1 is a possible D gene (6 bases). CDR1 is SEHNR and CDR2 is FQNEAQ in the germline V gene (reference sequence). V gave up 3 bases and J gave up 1 base, with 12 bases separating them. CDR3 length equals 15 residues. The CDR3 DNA sequence: TGTGCCAGCAGCTTCCGGACAGTCTCGAACACTGAAGCTTTCTTT. Encoded protein: CASSFRTVSNTEAFF.

The sample holds a few counts of this clone. The chain recombines TRBV30 with TRBJ1-1, with D perhaps matching TRBD1 (6 bases). With 3 bases removed from V and 3 bases from J, the gap between germline ends came to 11 bases. The germline V gene encodes CDR1 GTSNPN and CDR2 SVGIG (reference sequence). The CDR3 is 13 residues long. The CDR3 protein is CAWSRDIYTEAFF. CDR3 sequence (DNA): TGTGCCTGGAGCAGGGACATTTACACTGAAGCTTTCTTT.

The rearrangement links TRBV28 to TRBJ2-4, with 8 positions matching TRBD1. Germline CDR1 reads MDHEN; CDR2 reads SYDVKM. V trimming: 10 bases; J trimming: 0 bases; junction bases outside the gene matches: 20. The length of the CDR3 is 19 residues. For the CDR3, the DNA is TGTGCCATCGGCCCCTGGACAGGGAAATCTTATCCAGCCAAAAACATTCAGTACTTC. This gives the protein CAIGPWTGKSYPAKNIQYF.

The chain is built from TRBV28 and TRBJ1-2, with 9 bases identical to TRBD1. V lost 3 bases to trimming and J lost 5 bases; unmatched junction nucleotides: 7. The CDR3 sequence is 15 residues long. Germline assignment: CDR1 MDHEN and CDR2 SYDVKM. CDR3 nucleotides: TGTGCCAGCAGTTTTTCAGGACAGGGGATTTATGGCTACACCTTC. This gives the protein CASSFSGQGIYGYTF.

The V gene is TRBV5-1, the J gene TRBJ2-7; possibly TRBD2 for D (5 bases). Trimming took off 4 bases at V and 4 bases at J, with 6 bases between the two ends. This CDR3 is built from 11 residues. Germline V lookup: CDR1 SGHRS, CDR2 YFSETQ. CDR3 amino acids: CASSEGYEQYF. CDR3 bases: TGCGCCAGCAGCGAGGGTTACGAGCAGTACTTC. The variable domain in full, with the rest retrieved from reference TRBV5-1 and TRBJ2-7, is KAGVTQTPRYLIKTRGQQVTLSCSPISGHRSVSWYQQTPGQGLQFLFEYFSETQRNKGNFPGRFSGRQFSNSRSEMNVSTLELGDSALYLCASSEGYEQYFGPGTRLTVT.

CDR3 in amino acids: CASSPFGVEQFF. In nucleotides, the CDR3 is TGTGCCAGTAGCCCTTTTGGAGTAGAGCAGTTCTTC. The chain is built from TRBV19 and TRBJ2-1; D is unclear. The CDR3 runs to 12 residues. CDR1 is LNHDA, CDR2 SQIVND, per germline (reference sequence). V was shortened by 6 bases and J by 10 bases, with 13 bases between the two germline ends.

J is TRBJ1-1 and V is TRBV6-1; D is uncertain. The CDR3 consists of 14 residues. Germline assignment: CDR1 MNHNS and CDR2 SASEGT. Trimming took off 2 bases at V and 0 bases at J, with 7 bases between the two ends. The CDR3 spells CASSEKAVNTEAFF. CDR3 DNA sequence: TGTGCCAGCAGTGAAAAGGCGGTGAACACTGAAGCTTTCTTT.

J is TRBJ2-7 and V is TRBV7-9, with D possibly TRBD2 on 5 matching bases. Germline V gives CDR1 SEHNR, CDR2 FQNEAQ (reference sequence). The CDR3 is made up of 17 amino acids. Trimming shortened V by 1 base and J by 2 bases, and 18 bases separated the two germline ends. The CDR3: CASSLGDWRASTYEQYF. The CDR3 nucleotides read TGTGCCAGCAGCTTAGGCGACTGGCGGGCCTCAACCTACGAGCAGTACTTC. Looking up the rest from reference TRBV7-9 and TRBJ2-7 gives the full variable domain: DTGVSQNPRHKITKRGQNVTFRCDPISEHNRLYWYRQTLGQGPEFLTYFQNEAQLEKSRLLSDRFSAERPKGSFSTLEIQRTEQGDSAMYLCASSLGDWRASTYEQYFGPGTRLTVT.

CDR3 sequence: CASSYTRYEQYF. CDR3 DNA: TGTGCCAGCAGTTACACACGTTACGAGCAGTACTTC. The chain joins TRBV7-9 to TRBJ2-7; D not resolved. Between the trimmed V and J ends, which lost 6 bases and 4 bases, there was a span of 10 bases. This CDR3 is 12 amino acids long. Germline V CDR1 and CDR2: SEHNR, FQNEAQ (reference sequence).

The chain combines TRBV5-4 with TRBJ2-1, with 7 bases identical to TRBD2. The CDR3 contains 11 residues. The V gene's germline CDR1 is SGHNT and CDR2 YYREEE (reference sequence). V was pared by 0 bases and J by 15 bases, with 3 bases of the junction left unmatched. The CDR3 sequence is CASSLGRESFF. The CDR3 DNA is TGTGCCAGCAGCTTGGGGCGGGAGTCGTTCTTC.

This chain connects TRBV2 to TRBJ2-1; tentatively, D is TRBD1 (6 bases). Germline V gene lookup returns CDR1 SNHLY and CDR2 FYNNEI. The V end lost 8 bases, the J end lost 4 bases, and 12 bases lay between the germline ends. This CDR3 spans 13 amino acids. CDR3 nucleotides: TGTGCCAGCGGAGGACAGATATACAATGAGCAGTTCTTC. Translated: CASGGQIYNEQFF.

The chain has TRBV7-8 and TRBJ2-5, with D unclear. The germline gives CDR1 SGHVS, CDR2 FQNEAQ. CDR3 length equals 12 residues. V was cut by 6 bases and J by 10 bases, with 15 bases left in between. This CDR3 reads CASSHLALDQYF. CDR3 bases: TGTGCCAGCAGTCACCTGGCTCTCGACCAGTACTTC. The full variable domain, its missing parts supplied by reference TRBV7-8 and TRBJ2-5, is GAGVSQSPRYKVAKRGQDVALRCDPISGHVSLFWYQQALGQGPEFLTYFQNEAQLDKSGLPSDRFFAERPEGSVSTLKIQRTQQEDSAVYLCASSHLALDQYFGPGTRLLVL.

The CDR3 sequence: CAISDSDRINYGYTF. The CDR3 DNA follows: TGTGCCATCAGTGATTCGGACAGGATTAACTATGGCTACACCTTC. The J gene is TRBJ1-2, the V gene TRBV10-3; 7 bases fit TRBD1. CDR3 length equals 15 residues. V shed 3 bases, J shed 1 base, and the junction held 5 bases outside the gene matches. Germline CDR1 ENHRY, CDR2 SYGVKD.

This chain connects TRBV10-3 to TRBJ1-1; the match to TRBD1 covers 7 bases. The junction had 4 bases not matched to a gene; V was cut back by 9 bases and J by 3 bases. CDR3 length equals 12 residues. Germline V CDR1 and CDR2: ENHRY, SYGVKD. The CDR3 bases are TGTGCCATTAGAACAGGGGACACTGAAGCTTTCTTT. Protein: CAIRTGDTEAFF.

The chain is built from TRBV6-5 and TRBJ2-7; D remains ambiguous. This CDR3 region has 13 residues. V shed 4 bases and J shed 9 bases, with 16 bases lying between them. Germline V gene lookup returns CDR1 MNHEY and CDR2 SVGAGI. This CDR3 reads CASSSTWAEGQYF. In nucleotides, the CDR3 is TGTGCCAGCAGTTCCACTTGGGCCGAAGGGCAGTACTTC.

This chain joins TRBV27 and TRBJ2-5; 9 nucleotides agree with TRBD2. Germline V gives CDR1 MNHEY, CDR2 SMNVEV (reference sequence). The length of the CDR3 is 16 residues. Germline trimming cut 2 bases from V and 5 bases from J; bases unmatched to any gene: 9. The CDR3 spells CASSLLGTSFRETQYF. The CDR3 DNA reads as TGTGCCAGCAGTTTACTTGGGACTAGCTTTCGGGAGACCCAGTACTTC.

The chain couples TRBV7-3 to TRBJ1-1; D gene uncertain. V was trimmed by 4 bases and J by 0 bases, leaving 18 bases between them. Germline V gives CDR1 SGHTA, CDR2 FQGTGA. The CDR3 spans 17 residues. The CDR3 is CASSSWEGIRLNTEAFF. The CDR3 DNA reads as TGTGCCAGCAGCTCCTGGGAGGGAATTCGGCTGAACACTGAAGCTTTCTTT.

Comment on this clone: The sample contains more than one DNA sequence encoding this CDR3. This chain uses TRBV4-3 with TRBJ2-7, with 7 positions matching TRBD2. The CDR3 sequence is 14 residues long. V lost 2 bases and J lost 4; bases outside the gene matches: 5. The germline V gene encodes CDR1 LGHNA and CDR2 YSLEER. CDR3 sequence reads: CASSQWGGLYEQYF. CDR3 bases: TGCGCCAGCAGCCAATGGGGAGGGTTATACGAGCAGTACTTC.

The CDR3 here is CSVKSGQGPYEQYF. The CDR3 DNA sequence: TGCAGCGTAAAGTCGGGACAGGGACCCTACGAGCAGTACTTC. The rearrangement joins TRBV29-1 to TRBJ2-7; 9 nucleotides match TRBD1. Germline lookup yields CDR1 SQVTM and CDR2 ANQGSEA. The J segment lost 2 bases and the V segment lost 6 bases, leaving 8 bases of the junction unmatched. The CDR3 spans 14 residues.

The genes are TRBV6-6 and TRBJ1-3; TRBD1 matches at 10 bases. Germline V lookup: CDR1 MNHNY, CDR2 SVGAGI (reference sequence). V lost 4 bases, J lost 7 bases, and 7 bases stayed unmatched. This CDR3 region has 15 residues. DNA for the CDR3: TGTGCCAGCAGTTCATCGGACAGGGGGGGGAACACCATATATTTT. Translated: CASSSSDRGGNTIYF.

Details on this clone: Within the sample, other DNA sequences also encode this same CDR3. The chain couples TRBV9 to TRBJ2-7; 11 positions agree with TRBD2. The CDR3 is 14 amino acids. J gave up 4 bases and V 0 bases, and 0 bases lay outside the gene matches. The germline CDR1 and CDR2 sequences are SGDLS and YYNGEE. The CDR3 loop reads CASSVGLAGYEQYF. Written as DNA, the CDR3 is TGTGCCAGCAGCGTAGGACTAGCGGGGTACGAGCAGTACTTC.